These 14 T cell receptor beta chains share one sample of origin, sequenced in a study of low-dose radiotherapy and immunotherapy resistance in tumors. Primers used for first-strand cDNA, a TRAV- and TRBV-specific set, covered both alpha and beta chains. Both a constant-region primer and a V-primer adapter served to amplify TCRs across roughly 20 PCR cycles. One entry per CDR3 protein, called by TCRdb with MiXCR from the reads. The sample consists of roughly 9,500 distinct CDR3 sequences, around 63% of them appearing once. The receptors were gathered from a human donor with advanced metastatic prostate, ovarian, gallbladder or colorectal cancer (not recorded which). This table probably holds off-target reads from a library built for another chain.

V and J are TRBV19 and TRBJ1-5; D is unclear. This CDR3 is 16 amino acids long. Germline CDR1 reads LNHDA; CDR2 reads SQIVND (reference sequence). Trimming took off 6 bases at V and 2 bases at J, with 17 bases between the two ends. CDR3 protein: CASSPVFNGGNQPQHF. The DNA for the CDR3 is TGTGCCAGTAGCCCCGTCTTCAACGGCGGCAATCAGCCCCAGCATTTT.

The count of this clonotype is one. This chain links TRBV27 with TRBJ1-5; the D gene is possibly TRBD1 (6 bases). The V and J ends lost 5 bases and 3 bases respectively, with 14 bases between them. This CDR3 region has 15 residues. CDR1 and CDR2 from the germline V gene are MNHEY and SMNVEV (reference sequence). CDR3 DNA: TGTGCCAGCAGTCCCATGGGGGGGGCCAATCAGCCCCAGCATTTT. This codes for CASSPMGGANQPQHF.

The chain couples TRBV21-1 to TRBJ2-5; the table's D call, TRBD1, has no DNA check behind it. TRBV21-1 is flagged as a pseudogene. The CDR3 runs to 16 residues. The DNA for the CDR3 is TGTGCCAGCAGCCATCGACGGACAGGGATTAGAGAGAACCAGTACTTC. Translating it yields CASSHRRTGIRENQYF.

The gene calls are TRBV10-3 and TRBJ1-6; D perhaps matches TRBD1 (6 bases). Trimming stripped 5 bases from V and 9 bases from J, with 14 bases between. The germline CDR1 and CDR2 sequences are ENHRY and SYGVKD. The CDR3 runs to 14 residues. The CDR3 DNA is TGTGCCATCAGTCCACAGGGTGTCGGTTCACCCCTCCACTTT. It specifies CAISPQGVGSPLHF.

This clonotype has a single count. The CDR3 region is CASTKPKGTSNQPQHF. As DNA, the CDR3 is TGTGCCAGCACTAAACCGAAGGGGACTAGCAATCAGCCCCAGCATTTT. This sequence joins TRBV6-8 and TRBJ1-5; TRBD1 is a possible D gene (5 bases). This CDR3 has 16 amino acids. CDR1 is MNHGY, CDR2 SAAAGT, per germline. Trimming took 7 bases from V and 0 from J, leaving 16 bases between them.

This chain uses TRBV5-1 with TRBJ2-7; TRBD2 might be the D (6 bases). The CDR3 covers 13 residues. Germline CDR1 SGHRS, CDR2 YFSETQ. V was shortened by 4 bases and J by 4 bases, with 12 bases between the two germline ends. CDR3 sequence (DNA): TGCGCCAGCAGCCCCCGGGAGCATTACGAGCAGTACTTC. Translated: CASSPREHYEQYF.

The chain combines TRBV23-1 with TRBJ2-4; a possible D gene is TRBD1 (5 bases). TRBV23-1 is reported as an ORF; its role is uncertain. This CDR3 is 16 amino acids long. V lost 2 bases to trimming and J lost 0 bases, with 11 bases between them. The CDR3 loop is CASSQDSVLAKNIQYF. CDR3 nucleotide sequence: TGCGCCAGCAGTCAAGACAGTGTCTTAGCCAAAAACATTCAGTACTTC.

The DNA of the CDR3 is TGTGCCAGCAGCTTAGGTTCGGCAGCAAACTATGGCTACACCTTC. This gives the protein CASSLGSAANYGYTF. V is TRBV11-2 and J is TRBJ1-2; no firm D call. The CDR3 consists of 15 residues. Per the germline V gene, CDR1 is SGHAT and CDR2 is FQNNGV. Trimming left V 1 base short and J 2 bases short, with 11 bases between. Combining the CDR3 with reference TRBV11-2 and TRBJ1-2 gives the whole variable domain EAGVAQSPRYKIIEKRQSVAFWCNPISGHATLYWYQQILGQGPKLLIQFQNNGVVDDSQLPKDRFSAERLKGVDSTLKIQPAKLEDSAVYLCASSLGSAANYGYTFGSGTRLTVV.

The gene calls are TRBV5-1 and TRBJ2-7; 10 bases are a match to TRBD2. CDR1 is SGHRS and CDR2 is YFSETQ in the germline V gene. The CDR3 is 16 residues long. Trimming took 4 bases from V and 0 from J; bases not matched to a gene: 7. The CDR3 is CASSGSSGSSSYEQYF. The CDR3 bases are TGCGCCAGCAGCGGGTCTAGCGGGAGCAGCTCCTACGAGCAGTACTTC.

In DNA, the CDR3 is TGCAGCGTTTGGTACAATGAGCAGTTCTTC. Its translation: CSVWYNEQFF. The chain carries TRBV29-1 and TRBJ2-1; D is uncertain. CDR3 length: 10 amino acids. Per the germline V gene, CDR1 is SQVTM and CDR2 is ANQGSEA. V lost 5 bases and J 4 bases, leaving 3 bases between the germline ends.

CDR3 nucleotides: TGTGCCAGCACCAACCCCTCGCAAGGTGGGCAGTATTTT. Translated, it gives CASTNPSQGGQYF. The chain is built from TRBV11-2 and TRBJ2-3, with D unclear. The V end lost 7 bases, the J end lost 11 bases, and 19 bases lay between the germline ends. The CDR3 is 13 amino acids. Germline V gene data show CDR1 as SGHAT and CDR2 as FQNNGV.

This clonotype was counted a single time. The gene calls are TRBV5-6 and TRBJ2-7; 13 bases align to TRBD2. CDR1 is SGHDT and CDR2 is YYEEEE in the germline V gene. With 3 bases clipped from V and 5 bases from J, the junction kept 2 bases outside the gene matches. There are 14 residues in the CDR3. For the CDR3, the DNA is TGTGCCAGCAGCTGGACTAGCGGGAGCCACGAGCAGTACTTC. Protein sequence: CASSWTSGSHEQYF.

V and J are TRBV28 and TRBJ1-5; D unclear. This CDR3 contains 11 residues. Per germline, CDR1 MDHEN and CDR2 SYDVKM. V lost 5 bases to trimming and J lost 6 bases, with 5 bases between them. The CDR3, as DNA: TGTGCCAGCAGTGGACTTCAGCCCCAGCATTTT. Translating it yields CASSGLQPQHF.

This clonotype has more than one count but fewer than ten. This chain joins TRBV20-1 and TRBJ2-3, with D possibly being TRBD2 (5 bases). Looked up from germline, CDR1 is DFQATT and CDR2 is SNEGSKA (reference sequence). The CDR3 has 13 residues. The CDR3 reads CSRLEGSTDTQYF. CDR3 nucleotide sequence: TGCAGCCGTCTTGAGGGATCCACAGATACGCAGTATTTT.